This entry describes one TCR beta chain. This table comes from immunoSEQ multiplex PCR, and its TCRdb copy is limited to in-frame clones, with some not included. The sample carries roughly 170,000 clones, just under 95% recorded once. CDR3 length: 13 amino acids. Germline CDR1 is MNHNY and CDR2 is SVGAGI (reference sequence). The V end was cut by 5 bases, the J end by 7 bases, with 12 bases between. The data were taken from a study of control samples from healthy donors and cancer patients. This clonotype was obtained from a woman aged 55-69 years in good health. The sequenced sample consisted of blood. The V call is TRBV6-6, the J call TRBJ1-3; maybe TRBD1 (6 bases). Written as DNA, the CDR3 is TGTGCCAGCAGTCCCGGACAGCGGAACACCATATATTTT. This translates into CASSPGQRNTIYF.